This T cell receptor (beta chain) was captured by sequencing in a study of blood T cell repertoires in COVID-19. Study context: COVID-19 samples, acute and convalescent, were from the United States, Italy and Spain. The analysed material was cDNA or gDNA that came from T cells, B-cell-depleted T cells, or PBMCs.

V lost 6 bases, J lost 2 bases, and 2 bases stayed unmatched. CDR1 is MNHEY, CDR2 SVGAGI, per germline. This CDR3 comprises 14 residues. Methods used by the authors: The authors estimated nucleated cell counts from reference gene primer amplification. TCRdb's copy holds only in-frame clones and misses some; the assay was immunoSEQ multiplex PCR. The V and J calls and clone size were taken over from that table, and D and trimming were inferred from the DNA. The repertoire holds around 250,000 clones, with 85% as singletons. The TCR originated in a man between 50 and 59 years old with active or convalescent COVID-19. Sequenced sample: peripheral blood. The gene calls are TRBV6-5 and TRBJ1-2, with TRBD1 identical over 11 bases. The CDR3 DNA reads as TGTGCCAGCAGGGGACAGGGGGTCAACTATGGCTACACCTTC. Translated, it gives CASRGQGVNYGYTF.